These T cell receptor beta chains were read from a single sample in a study of OX40 agonist ivuxolimab in advanced cancers. Assay used: immunoSEQ multiplex PCR; TCRdb lists only in-frame clones, some missing. Among almost 90,000 clones, roughly 89% were seen once, and the ten largest hold around 1.6%. The sequenced sample was CD4+ or CD8+ T cells sorted from blood, obtained in a trial of the OX40 agonist ivuxolimab. These TCRs come from an adult with an advanced solid tumor such as melanoma, head and neck, liver or kidney cancer. Both conserved end residues are part of each CDR3. Fields, in order: D gene, CDR3 length, clone size, J gene, V gene, CDR3 DNA, CDR3 protein. A D gene is named only where the DNA matches it firmly. Some rows mark clone size as missing; the rest say once, few, many or name a class of expanded clone.

-,14,-,TRBJ1-6,TRBV11-2,TGTGCCAGCAGCTTAGGTTGGGAGCCTTCACCCCTCCACTTT,CASSLGWEPSPLHF
-,13,-,TRBJ1-1,TRBV18,TGTGCCAGCTCACCCTGGGACGCGACTTCGGCTTTCTTT,CASSPWDATSAFF
TRBD1,16,-,TRBJ2-1,TRBV19,TGTGCCAGTAGTCCTCTCTGGGGACAGGGGGCTGATGAGCAGTTCTTC,CASSPLWGQGADEQFF
-,15,-,TRBJ2-1,TRBV4-1,TGCGCCAGCAGCCAAGTCCCACTGGCCTACAATGAGCAGTTCTTC,CASSQVPLAYNEQFF
TRBD2,15,-,TRBJ2-1,TRBV10-2,TGCGCCAGCAGCGCCGGACTAGCGGGGCGCAATGAGCAGTTCTTC,CASSAGLAGRNEQFF
-,17,-,TRBJ2-3,TRBV5-1,TGCGCCAGCAGCTTGGGAAACACCGGGACCCTGACAGATACGCAGTATTTT,CASSLGNTGTLTDTQYF
TRBD1,16,-,TRBJ1-2,TRBV11-2,TGTGCCAGCAGTCCTAATTCCGGGACAGGTTTCTATGGCTACACCTTC,CASSPNSGTGFYGYTF
-,13,-,TRBJ2-1,TRBV7-2,TGTGCCAGCAGCTTAGAAGCCACGCGGGAGCAGTTCTTC,CASSLEATREQFF
-,13,-,TRBJ2-3,TRBV5-3,TGTGCCAGAAGCTTTAGTCAGAGAAATACGCAGTATTTT,CARSFSQRNTQYF
-,13,-,TRBJ2-3,TRBV28,TGTGCCAGCAGTTTTGCTAGGACAGATACGCAGTATTTT,CASSFARTDTQYF
-,14,-,TRBJ2-7,TRBV19,TGTGCCAGTAGTTTAAGGGGGGCTACCTACGAGCAGTACTTC,CASSLRGATYEQYF
TRBD1,17,-,TRBJ2-5,TRBV30,TGTGCCTGGAGTGAAGGCCTTCAGGGGGCCAAGTCGGAGACCCAGTACTTC,CAWSEGLQGAKSETQYF
-,11,few,TRBJ1-1,TRBV25-1,TGTGCCAGCAGTGCCTACACTGAAGCTTTCTTT,CASSAYTEAFF
TRBD2,15,-,TRBJ2-2,TRBV10-3,TGTGCCATCAGTTCTAGCGGGGGGCACGGCGGGGAGCTGTTTTTT,CAISSSGGHGGELFF
-,14,-,TRBJ2-7,TRBV6-5,TGTGCCAGCAGTGACAGGACTCCCCCCTACGAGCAGTACTTC,CASSDRTPPYEQYF
-,15,-,TRBJ2-7,TRBV10-2,TGCGCCAGCAGGGACTCGCTCACAAACTCCTACGAGCAGTACTTC,CASRDSLTNSYEQYF
-,14,-,TRBJ2-2,TRBV5-1,TGCGCCAGCAGCTTGGTCACAGGGTACGGGGAGCTGTTTTTT,CASSLVTGYGELFF
-,14,-,TRBJ1-3,TRBV2,TGTGCCAGCAGTGAAGGGTACTCTGGAAACACCATATATTTT,CASSEGYSGNTIYF
-,16,-,TRBJ2-7,TRBV5-4,TGTGCCAGCACCCAAGGGGCAGGTTCCAGCTCCTACGAGCAGTACTTC,CASTQGAGSSSYEQYF
-,13,-,TRBJ2-5,TRBV7-2,TGTGCCAGCAGCTCCAAAGGGCAAGAGACCCAGTACTTC,CASSSKGQETQYF
-,14,-,TRBJ2-3,TRBV7-2,TGTGCCAGCAGCTTAGGGCAGCCCACAGATACGCAGTATTTT,CASSLGQPTDTQYF
TRBD1,12,-,TRBJ1-2,TRBV6-5,TGTGCCAGCAGAAGGGACAGTATGAGCTACACCTTC,CASRRDSMSYTF
-,15,-,TRBJ1-3,TRBV28,TGTGCCAGCAGTTTCGGTGAGGTATCTGGAAACACCATATATTTT,CASSFGEVSGNTIYF
-,14,-,TRBJ1-2,TRBV2,TGTGCCCGACACGATCAGGGCCCGAGCTATGGCTACACCTTC,CARHDQGPSYGYTF
TRBD1,13,-,TRBJ1-1,TRBV6-5,TGTGCCAGCAGTTACTCCGACAGGGGACAAGCTTTCTTT,CASSYSDRGQAFF
TRBD2,16,-,TRBJ2-5,TRBV11-3,TGTGCCAGCAGCTTAGGACTAGCGGGGGACCAAGAGACCCAGTACTTC,CASSLGLAGDQETQYF
-,14,-,TRBJ2-5,TRBV5-1,TGCGCCAGCAGCTTGTTTGGGGGCGGAGAGACCCAGTACTTC,CASSLFGGGETQYF
TRBD1,14,-,TRBJ2-7,TRBV6-5,TGTGCCAGCAGGCCGGGACAGGCTCGCTACGAGCAGTACTTC,CASRPGQARYEQYF
TRBD1,16,-,TRBJ2-3,TRBV11-3,TGTGCCAGCAGCTCACGATACAGGGGGCGTTCAGATACGCAGTATTTT,CASSSRYRGRSDTQYF
TRBD1,15,-,TRBJ2-7,TRBV28,TGTGCCAGCAGTTTGACAGGGGCCTACTCCTACGAGCAGTACTTC,CASSLTGAYSYEQYF
TRBD1,13,-,TRBJ1-2,TRBV6-4,TGTGCCAGCAGTGAATCAGGGGGGTATGGCTACACCTTC,CASSESGGYGYTF
-,14,once,TRBJ1-2,TRBV11-2,TGTGCCAGCAGCTTCGTTGCCGGGGGCTATGGCTACACCTTC,CASSFVAGGYGYTF
TRBD1,15,-,TRBJ1-5,TRBV6-4,TGTGCCCCTGGGGACAGGACCTATAGCAATCAGCCCCAGCATTTT,CAPGDRTYSNQPQHF